The 29 T cell receptor beta chains given below trace back to one sample, sequenced in a study of early T cells in non-severe SARS-CoV-2 infection. MiXCR was run by TCRdb on the 5' RACE reads, yielding one entry per CDR3 protein. This table has under 60,000 distinct CDR3 sequences, more than 9% appearing once. The material sequenced was whole blood. The receptors here all came from an adult who was a healthcare worker with PCR-confirmed SARS-CoV-2 infection or an uninfected control (not recorded which).

This clonotype showed up many times. The CDR3 loop is CASKEGRLRTEAFF. The CDR3, as DNA: TGTGCCAGCAAAGAGGGCAGGTTGAGAACTGAAGCTTTCTTT. The rearrangement uses TRBV27 and TRBJ1-1; unclear D gene. The CDR3 covers 14 residues. CDR1 MNHEY and CDR2 SMNVEV come from the germline V gene (reference sequence). V was clipped by 7 bases and J by 5 bases, with 17 bases between them.

This clonotype was picked up many times. The chain couples TRBV10-3 to TRBJ2-7; D not certain. The CDR3 is 13 amino acids. V gave up 3 bases and J gave up 2 bases, with 8 bases separating them. CDR1 ENHRY and CDR2 SYGVKD come from the germline V gene. The CDR3: CAISDGAPYEQYF. The CDR3 DNA is TGTGCCATCAGTGACGGAGCGCCCTACGAGCAGTACTTC.

The chain links TRBV20-1 to TRBJ2-7, with 7 bases identical to TRBD1. Germline trimming cut 3 bases from V and 5 bases from J; bases unmatched to any gene: 10. Germline CDR1 DFQATT, CDR2 SNEGSKA (reference sequence). The CDR3 spans 14 residues. The CDR3 sequence is CSARDGTAPDEQYF. In DNA, the CDR3 is TGCAGTGCTAGGGACGGGACAGCGCCCGACGAGCAGTACTTC.

This sequence joins TRBV10-3 and TRBJ2-7; the D gene is possibly TRBD1 (6 bases). Trimming took 0 bases from V and 3 from J, leaving 12 bases between them. The CDR3 loop spans 15 amino acids. CDR1 and CDR2 from the germline V gene are ENHRY and SYGVKD. CDR3 loop: CAISESGQEIYEQYF. For the CDR3, the DNA is TGTGCCATCAGTGAGTCGGGACAAGAGATCTACGAGCAGTACTTC.

The chain links TRBV9 to TRBJ1-5; D is undetermined. The CDR3 has 15 amino acids. Germline V gene lookup returns CDR1 SGDLS and CDR2 YYNGEE. Trimming took 0 bases from V and 0 from J, leaving 7 bases between them. CDR3 nucleotides: TGTGCCAGCAGCGTAGATGGGTATAGCAATCAGCCCCAGCATTTT. Translation: CASSVDGYSNQPQHF.

Comment on this clonotype: With a much larger clone just one base away, this may be a read error. The rearrangement uses TRBV13 and TRBJ2-5; tentative D call: TRBD2 (5 bases). This CDR3 comprises 14 residues. Germline values: CDR1 PRHDT, CDR2 FYEKMQ (reference sequence). CDR3 bases: TGTGTCAGCAGCTCCAAACGGGAAAAAGAGACCCAGTACTTC. It codes for CVSSSKREKETQYF. The full variable domain, with the rest looked up from reference TRBV13 and TRBJ2-5, is AAGVIQSPRHLIKEKRETATLKCYPIPRHDTVYWYQQGPGQDPQFLISFYEKMQSDKGSIPDRFSAQQFSDYHSELNMSSLELGDSALYFCVSSSKREKETQYFGPGTRLLVL.

This clonotype was found many times. This rearrangement joins TRBV20-1 to TRBJ1-2; D perhaps matches TRBD1 (5 bases). This CDR3 is built from 13 residues. Germline CDR1 is DFQATT and CDR2 is SNEGSKA (reference sequence). V was cut by 6 bases and J by 8 bases, with 19 bases left in between. Here the CDR3 reads CSAPRDFGGGYTF. The CDR3 DNA sequence: TGCAGTGCACCCCGGGACTTTGGGGGAGGCTACACCTTC.

The sample holds a few counts of this clonotype. V gene TRBV7-9 combines with J gene TRBJ1-1; TRBD1 is a possible D gene (5 bases). The CDR3 extends over 17 amino acids. Germline lookup yields CDR1 SEHNR and CDR2 FQNEAQ (reference sequence). Deletions cut 0 bases from V and 0 bases from J, with 14 bases between. For the CDR3, the DNA is TGTGCCAGCAGCTTAGCGGGACGGCGAACGATGAACACTGAAGCTTTCTTT. Its translation is CASSLAGRRTMNTEAFF.

A few counts support this clonotype. This chain uses TRBV9 with TRBJ2-2, with D possibly being TRBD2 (6 bases). V lost 1 base, J lost 6 bases, and 16 bases lay in between. Germline CDR1 and CDR2: SGDLS and YYNGEE. This CDR3 has 16 residues. This CDR3 is CASSVMDGREAGELFF. CDR3 coding DNA: TGTGCCAGCAGCGTAATGGACGGCAGGGAGGCCGGGGAGCTGTTTTTT.

V and J are TRBV28 and TRBJ2-5, with 8 nucleotides matching TRBD2. J gave up 8 bases and V 6 bases, and 5 bases lay outside the gene matches. The CDR3 extends over 12 amino acids. CDR1 and CDR2 from the germline V gene are MDHEN and SYDVKM. CDR3 sequence: CASRHSGITQYF. In DNA form, the CDR3 reads TGTGCCAGCAGACATAGCGGGATAACCCAGTACTTC. The complete variable domain, with remaining parts taken from reference TRBV28 and TRBJ2-5, reads DVKVTQSSRYLVKRTGEKVFLECVQDMDHENMFWYRQDPGLGLRLIYFSYDVKMKEKGDIPEGYSVSREKKERFSLILESASTNQTSMYLCASRHSGITQYFGPGTRLLVL.

This clonotype was observed at least ten times. This chain joins TRBV7-9 and TRBJ2-7; maybe TRBD1 (6 bases). V shed 2 bases and J shed 0 bases, with 8 bases lying between them. Germline V CDR1 and CDR2: SEHNR, FQNEAQ (reference sequence). CDR3 length: 14 amino acids. CDR3 sequence (DNA): TGTGCCAGCAGCTTACAGGGGAGCTCCTACGAGCAGTACTTC. Its translation is CASSLQGSSYEQYF.

The rearrangement uses TRBV5-1 and TRBJ1-1; a possible D gene is TRBD1 (5 bases). The CDR3 is 14 amino acids. Trimming took 6 bases from V and 4 from J, leaving 16 bases between them. Germline assignment: CDR1 SGHRS and CDR2 YFSETQ. The CDR3 here is CASTGQVGTTEAFF. The DNA of the CDR3 is TGCGCCAGCACGGGGCAGGTTGGAACCACTGAAGCTTTCTTT.

The table lists this clonotype with many counts. V gene TRBV20-1 combines with J gene TRBJ2-3; no clear D. CDR3 length: 14 amino acids. Germline V gives CDR1 DFQATT, CDR2 SNEGSKA (reference sequence). V was cut by 2 bases and J by 6 bases, with 15 bases left in between. This CDR3 reads CSARLSDNSDTQYF. As DNA, the CDR3 is TGCAGTGCTAGATTGTCCGACAATTCGGATACGCAGTATTTT.

Many counts were recorded for this clonotype. The genes are TRBV19 and TRBJ2-5; 9 bases fit TRBD1. J gave up 4 bases and V 10 bases, and 4 bases lay outside the gene matches. Germline V gene sequence: CDR1 LNHDA, CDR2 SQIVND (reference sequence). The CDR3 is made up of 12 amino acids. In DNA, the CDR3 is TGTGCCACCCGACAGGGGGGAGAGACCCAGTACTTC. The encoded protein is CATRQGGETQYF.

Many counts were recorded for this clonotype. This sequence joins TRBV7-3 and TRBJ2-3; D possibly corresponds to TRBD2 (5 bases). Deletions cut 5 bases from V and 4 bases from J, with 16 bases between. The length of the CDR3 is 15 residues. The germline V gene has CDR1 SGHTA and CDR2 FQGTGA. The CDR3 region is CASSPSGLRPDTQYF. In DNA form, the CDR3 reads TGTGCCAGCAGCCCAAGCGGACTCAGGCCAGATACGCAGTATTTT.

In its sample, this clonotype was seen a few times. The chain recombines TRBV29-1 with TRBJ1-2; a weak D match, TRBD1 (5 bases). Germline CDR1 and CDR2: SQVTM and ANQGSEA. V lost 4 bases and J lost 8, with 11 bases in between. The CDR3 runs 11 residues. The CDR3 spells CSVGEGLGYTF. In DNA, the CDR3 is TGCAGCGTTGGGGAGGGACTAGGCTACACCTTC.

This clonotype appeared many times. This chain uses TRBV20-1 with TRBJ1-4, with 7 bases identical to TRBD1. V shed 3 bases and J 5 bases; nucleotides not matched to a gene: 3. Germline lookup yields CDR1 DFQATT and CDR2 SNEGSKA (reference sequence). The CDR3 sequence is 13 residues long. CDR3 nucleotides: TGCAGTGCTAGTGAGGGACAGAATGAAAAACTGTTTTTT. Its protein product is CSASEGQNEKLFF.

This clonotype was counted many times. The gene calls are TRBV7-9 and TRBJ2-3; unclear D gene. The CDR3 length is 14 residues. The V gene's germline CDR1 is SEHNR and CDR2 FQNEAQ (reference sequence). V lost 1 base to trimming and J lost 4 bases, with 9 bases between them. The CDR3 reads CASSLVGSPDTQYF. As DNA, the CDR3 is TGTGCCAGCAGCTTAGTTGGAAGCCCAGATACGCAGTATTTT.

This chain joins TRBV10-3 and TRBJ1-6, with 7 positions matching TRBD1. The length of the CDR3 is 13 residues. Germline V CDR1 and CDR2: ENHRY, SYGVKD. V shed 4 bases and J 10 bases; nucleotides not matched to a gene: 4. The CDR3 region has the DNA TGTGCCATCAGTGCAGGGGGGGGATCACCCCTCCACTTT. This gives the protein CAISAGGGSPLHF.

The table lists this clonotype with a few counts. CDR3 amino acids: CASRKLGTFSYNEQFF. In DNA, the CDR3 is TGTGCCAGCCGTAAGCTTGGGACATTCTCCTACAATGAGCAGTTCTTC. This chain links TRBV6-2 or TRBV6-3 with TRBJ2-1; D possibly corresponds to TRBD1 (6 bases). This CDR3 is 16 amino acids long. V dropped 8 bases and J dropped 0 bases, with 17 bases sitting between them. From germline, CDR1 is MNHEY and CDR2 SVGEGT.

The chain couples TRBV4-1 to TRBJ2-3, with TRBD2 identical over 8 bases. Germline CDR1 is MGHRA and CDR2 is YSYEKL. The CDR3 extends over 15 amino acids. V gave up 2 bases and J gave up 2 bases; unmatched junction bases: 3. The CDR3 DNA follows: TGCGCCAGCAGCCAACAGCGGGGGTCCACAGATACGCAGTATTTT. Residues: CASSQQRGSTDTQYF.

This chain links TRBV3-1 with TRBJ2-2; D not resolved. The CDR3 is made up of 13 amino acids. CDR1 LGHDT and CDR2 YNNKEL come from the germline V gene (reference sequence). Trimming took off 0 bases at V and 2 bases at J, with 1 base between the two ends. CDR3 bases: TGTGCCAGCAGCCAAGACAACACCGGGGAGCTGTTTTTT. It encodes CASSQDNTGELFF.

This clonotype turned up a few times. This chain connects TRBV5-1 to TRBJ1-2; 8 bases are a match to TRBD1. The CDR3 spans 14 residues. V lost 0 bases, J lost 4 bases, and 2 bases stayed unmatched. Per the germline V gene, CDR1 is SGHRS and CDR2 is YFSETQ. CDR3 amino acids: CASSLGTGSYGYTF. CDR3 sequence (DNA): TGCGCCAGCAGCTTGGGGACAGGGAGCTATGGCTACACCTTC.

This clonotype was counted a few times. This rearrangement joins TRBV2 to TRBJ2-7, with D possibly being TRBD1 (6 bases). The V end lost 6 bases, the J end lost 5 bases, and 11 bases lay between the germline ends. Germline V CDR1 and CDR2: SNHLY, FYNNEI. CDR3 length: 12 amino acids. The CDR3 here is CASREQGNEQYF. In DNA form, the CDR3 reads TGTGCCAGCAGGGAACAGGGAAACGAGCAGTACTTC.

This clonotype was found many times. This chain connects TRBV29-1 to TRBJ2-1, with 7 bases that match TRBD1. CDR1 SQVTM and CDR2 ANQGSEA come from the germline V gene. The J segment lost 3 bases and the V segment lost 2 bases, leaving 22 bases of the junction unmatched. The CDR3 covers 20 residues. CDR3 coding DNA: TGCAGCGTTGAACGTAGGCGAGGGGGCCAGGCCTCTTTTAACTACAATGAGCAGTTCTTC. Translating it yields CSVERRRGGQASFNYNEQFF.

This clonotype was seen many times. V usage is TRBV6-1 and J usage is TRBJ2-1; D is perhaps TRBD2 (7 bases). Germline assignment: CDR1 MNHNS and CDR2 SASEGT. This CDR3 contains 14 residues. Trimming removed 3 bases from V and 13 bases from J, with 19 bases in between. The CDR3 coding sequence is TGTGCCAGCAGTGACAGGGGCAGGGAGGGGTATCAGTTCTTC. Its translation: CASSDRGREGYQFF.

This clonotype was counted at least ten times. The chain carries TRBV20-1 and TRBJ2-5; 11 nucleotides match TRBD2. This CDR3 region has 14 residues. V gave up 5 bases and J gave up 5 bases; unmatched junction bases: 7. Per germline, CDR1 DFQATT and CDR2 SNEGSKA (reference sequence). The CDR3 region has the DNA TGCAGTGCTGCCAGACTAGCGGGGCGGGAGACCCAGTACTTC. This encodes CSAARLAGRETQYF.

This clonotype was seen only a few times. This chain links TRBV7-2 with TRBJ2-7, with 8 bases fitting TRBD2. With 5 bases clipped from V and 4 bases from J, the junction kept 7 bases outside the gene matches. This CDR3 is built from 14 residues. Germline V gene sequence: CDR1 SGHTA, CDR2 FQGNSA. The CDR3, as DNA: TGTGCCAGCAGCCCTAAGCGGGAGTCTTACGAGCAGTACTTC. Its protein is CASSPKRESYEQYF. The whole variable domain, filled in from reference TRBV7-2 and TRBJ2-7, reads GAGVSQSPSNKVTEKGKDVELRCDPISGHTALYWYRQSLGQGLEFLIYFQGNSAPDKSGLPSDRFSAERTGGSVSTLTIQRTQQEDSAVYLCASSPKRESYEQYFGPGTRLTVT.

The chain employs TRBV29-1 and TRBJ2-3; perhaps TRBD1 as D (6 bases). The germline gives CDR1 SQVTM, CDR2 ANQGSEA. The ends were cut back, 5 bases at V and 2 bases at J, with 11 bases in the middle. The CDR3 totals 13 residues. CDR3 residues: CSVSGDLTDTQYF. The CDR3, as DNA: TGCAGCGTTTCAGGGGACCTCACAGATACGCAGTATTTT.